Below, 28 T cell receptor beta chains from the same sample are listed, as sequenced in a study of CD8 T cells in Susac syndrome. Reverse transcription of 0.5 to 1 ug RNA was performed with random hexamers. Each CDR3 protein gets one entry after TCRdb re-called the immunoSEQ multiplex PCR reads with MiXCR. The table has some 450,000 distinct CDR3 sequences, approximately 85% seen once; the top ten hold around 0.12%. The sequencing sample was made of CD8+ T cells from PBMCs. The receptors come from a human donor with multiple sclerosis.

The chain carries TRBV7-9 and TRBJ2-1; D is possibly TRBD2 (6 bases). Germline assignment: CDR1 SEHNR and CDR2 FQNEAQ (reference sequence). V lost 1 base and J lost 7, with 20 bases in between. This CDR3 has 17 amino acids. The DNA for the CDR3 is TGTGCCAGCAGCTTAGACCGGGGGACCCCCCGATGGAATGAGCAGTTCTTC. Protein: CASSLDRGTPRWNEQFF.

This clonotype was counted a few times. The chain couples TRBV6-5 to TRBJ2-5, with 8 bases identical to TRBD2. Trimming at V came to 1 base and at J to 5 bases, leaving 15 bases not matched to a gene. Germline lookup yields CDR1 MNHEY and CDR2 SVGAGI. CDR3 length: 18 residues. CDR3 bases: TGTGCCAGCAGTTACTTTCACCTAGCGGGCGACCAGGTGGAGACCCAGTACTTC. Its translation is CASSYFHLAGDQVETQYF.

The V call is TRBV2, the J call TRBJ2-3; 7 bases agree with TRBD1. J gave up 6 bases and V 3 bases, and 12 bases lay outside the gene matches. The V gene's germline CDR1 is SNHLY and CDR2 FYNNEI. The CDR3 has 16 amino acids. The DNA of the CDR3 is TGTGCCAGCAGTGATGGGACAGAAGAACAGGGGGATACGCAGTATTTT. This encodes CASSDGTEEQGDTQYF.

The chain couples TRBV12-3 or TRBV12-4 to TRBJ2-5; 8 nucleotides align to TRBD2. CDR3 length: 17 amino acids. The J segment lost 9 bases and the V segment lost 7 bases, leaving 22 bases of the junction unmatched. CDR3 residues: CASNPGSGREVVTAQYF. The CDR3 DNA follows: TGTGCCAGCAACCCCGGGAGCGGGCGGGAGGTAGTCACGGCCCAGTACTTC.

To note about this clonotype: One end of the junction is discordant with germline, which a read error may explain. The chain employs TRBV7-9 and TRBJ2-7; D is ambiguous. Germline V gene sequence: CDR1 SEHNR, CDR2 FQNEAQ (reference sequence). CDR3 length: 13 residues. The CDR3 bases are TGTGCCAGCAGCTTAGGGCCCTCCAACGAGCAGTACTTC. This codes for CASSLGPSNEQYF.

The J gene is TRBJ1-5, the V gene TRBV5-1; unclear D gene. From germline, CDR1 is SGHRS and CDR2 YFSETQ. V lost 0 bases and J lost 8, with 9 bases in between. The CDR3 length is 13 residues. CDR3 in amino acids: CASSLEGWEPQHF. The CDR3 DNA is TGCGCCAGCAGCTTGGAGGGCTGGGAGCCCCAGCATTTT.

The chain employs TRBV9 and TRBJ2-1, with D unclear. Trimming removed 3 bases from V and 4 bases from J, with 17 bases in between. This CDR3 region has 16 residues. Germline V gene lookup returns CDR1 SGDLS and CDR2 YYNGEE. DNA of the CDR3: TGTGCCAGCAGCGCGTACCCCGACACCGGATACAATGAGCAGTTCTTC. This sequence encodes CASSAYPDTGYNEQFF.

This chain connects TRBV27 to TRBJ2-1, with D uncertain. V lost 6 bases to trimming and J lost 10 bases, with 16 bases between them. The CDR3 contains 13 residues. Germline CDR1 MNHEY, CDR2 SMNVEV (reference sequence). The CDR3 nucleotides read TGTGCCAGCAGCCCTTCCGCTCCGGCCGAGCAGTTCTTC. It yields the protein CASSPSAPAEQFF.

The chain couples TRBV10-3 to TRBJ1-1, with 7 bases fitting TRBD1. The CDR3 is 14 residues long. The germline gives CDR1 ENHRY, CDR2 SYGVKD. The junction had 5 bases not matched to a gene; V was cut back by 3 bases and J by 4 bases. Here the CDR3 DNA reads TGTGCCATCAGTGAAACAGGGGCCGCCACTGAAGCTTTCTTT. Its translation is CAISETGAATEAFF.

The CDR3 region has the DNA TGTGCTAGTGGTTTCTCTAGCGGGGGGGCCTATACCTACAATGAGCAGTTCTTC. This translates into CASGFSSGGAYTYNEQFF. The rearrangement joins TRBV12-5 to TRBJ2-1, with 12 bases that match TRBD2. Trimming took 3 bases from V and 2 from J; bases not matched to a gene: 8. There are 18 residues in the CDR3. Germline CDR1 is LGHNT and CDR2 is FRNRAP.

In this sample, this clonotype turned up once. This sequence joins TRBV6-6 and TRBJ1-2; tentatively, D is TRBD1 (6 bases). V gave up 8 bases and J gave up 4 bases, with 14 bases separating them. Germline loops: CDR1 MNHNY, CDR2 SVGAGI (reference sequence). The CDR3 covers 13 residues. The CDR3 protein is CASVGGRIYGYTF. In DNA, the CDR3 is TGTGCCAGCGTGGGGGGGCGCATCTATGGCTACACCTTC.

The rearrangement links TRBV4-1 to TRBJ1-1, with D possibly matching TRBD1 (6 bases). Germline V gene data show CDR1 as MGHRA and CDR2 as YSYEKL. V was pared by 3 bases and J by 4 bases, with 27 bases between. The CDR3 spans 19 residues. Here the CDR3 DNA reads TGCGCCAGCAGCCATCCCATAGCCGGAACTCAGGGGTGGGCCACTGAAGCTTTCTTT. Protein product: CASSHPIAGTQGWATEAFF.

The chain combines TRBV7-8 with TRBJ2-1; tentatively, D is TRBD1 (6 bases). The CDR3 loop spans 15 amino acids. Trimming left V 6 bases short and J 8 bases short, with 20 bases between. The germline V gene has CDR1 SGHVS and CDR2 FQNEAQ. CDR3 amino acids: CASRPWGQDPHEQFF. In DNA form, the CDR3 reads TGTGCCAGCAGACCTTGGGGGCAAGATCCCCATGAGCAGTTCTTC.

This chain connects TRBV6-2 or TRBV6-3 to TRBJ2-5; D is uncertain. Per the germline V gene, CDR1 is MNHEY and CDR2 is SVGEGT. The V gene lost 4 bases and the J gene lost 1 base, with 16 bases spanning the gap. The CDR3 loop spans 16 amino acids. The CDR3 DNA reads as TGTGCCAGCAGTTCGAGTCCCGCCTTGATCCAAGAGACCCAGTACTTC. Residues: CASSSSPALIQETQYF.

The rearrangement joins TRBV6-2 or TRBV6-3 to TRBJ2-5; TRBD1 matches at 9 bases. Germline CDR1 and CDR2: MNHEY and SVGEGT. The CDR3 extends over 15 amino acids. The junction had 6 bases not matched to a gene; V was cut back by 0 bases and J by 7 bases. CDR3 in amino acids: CASSYSPRTGVTQYF. As DNA, the CDR3 is TGTGCCAGCAGTTACTCACCCCGGACAGGGGTGACCCAGTACTTC.

The J gene is TRBJ2-5, the V gene TRBV5-5; TRBD1 matches at 7 bases. CDR3 length: 15 residues. CDR1 and CDR2 (germline): SGHKS, YYEKEE (reference sequence). V shed 0 bases and J 5 bases; nucleotides not matched to a gene: 7. The CDR3 DNA reads as TGTGCCAGCAGCTTGGATAGGGGGCCGGGGGAGACCCAGTACTTC. Translating it yields CASSLDRGPGETQYF.

The rearrangement links TRBV6-1 to TRBJ1-4; D unresolved. The CDR3 extends over 20 amino acids. Deletions cut 0 bases from V and 3 bases from J, with 23 bases between. Looked up from germline, CDR1 is MNHNS and CDR2 is SASEGT. CDR3: CASSEASVGEHTGPNEKLFF. Written as DNA, the CDR3 is TGTGCCAGCAGTGAAGCGAGTGTTGGGGAGCACACGGGTCCTAATGAAAAACTGTTTTTT.

This clonotype occurred a few times. The chain is built from TRBV6-1 and TRBJ2-3, with no clear D. This CDR3 comprises 12 residues. V was cut by 6 bases and J by 6 bases, with 10 bases left in between. Germline lookup yields CDR1 MNHNS and CDR2 SASEGT. DNA of the CDR3: TGTGCCAGCAGGCGATTGGGCGATACGCAGTATTTT. This sequence encodes CASRRLGDTQYF.

The chain has TRBV11-2 and TRBJ2-5; D might be TRBD1 or TRBD2, each matching 5 bases. The CDR3 has 20 residues. The germline V and J ends were trimmed by 5 bases and 1 base, with 29 bases remaining between them. Looked up from germline, CDR1 is SGHAT and CDR2 is FQNNGV. CDR3 nucleotide sequence: TGTGCCAGCAGCCCCAGGGAGTGGACCAACTACCTCCAAGTCCAAGAGACCCAGTACTTC. It codes for CASSPREWTNYLQVQETQYF.

The chain has TRBV29-1 and TRBJ1-4; TRBD1 agrees at 7 bases. CDR3 length: 13 residues. V shed 7 bases, J shed 5 bases, and the junction held 7 bases outside the gene matches. Germline values: CDR1 SQVTM, CDR2 ANQGSEA. The CDR3 DNA reads TGCAGCGCTAAAGACAGGGAGAATGAAAAACTGTTTTTT. Residues: CSAKDRENEKLFF.

The chain employs TRBV30 and TRBJ1-1, with a tentative D call TRBD1 (5 bases). Germline V lookup: CDR1 GTSNPN, CDR2 SVGIG (reference sequence). The CDR3 covers 13 residues. Trimming removed 4 bases at V and 1 base at J, with 10 bases between. CDR3: CAWIATENTEAFF. The CDR3 coding sequence is TGTGCCTGGATCGCGACAGAGAACACTGAAGCTTTCTTT.

The chain employs TRBV15 and TRBJ2-7, with TRBD2 matching 8 bases. Trimming removed 1 base from V and 1 base from J; junction bases left unmatched: 3. Germline V gene sequence: CDR1 LNHNV, CDR2 YYDKDF (reference sequence). The CDR3 runs to 15 residues. CDR3 sequence reads: CATSRVSGGSYEQYF. The CDR3 DNA reads as TGTGCCACCAGCAGAGTATCGGGAGGGTCCTACGAGCAGTACTTC.

In the case of this clonotype: Sequence at one end of the junction differs from germline and may be a read error. The V and J genes are TRBV20-1 and TRBJ2-7, with TRBD2 matching 7 bases. Germline values: CDR1 DFQATT, CDR2 SNEGSKA (reference sequence). This CDR3 is 14 amino acids long. CDR3 sequence: CSAATGTNIYGQYF. As DNA, the CDR3 is TGCAGTGCGGCCACGGGGACTAACATCTACGGGCAGTACTTC.

The chain couples TRBV5-6 to TRBJ1-4; 7 bases map to TRBD1. V shed 4 bases and J 5 bases; nucleotides not matched to a gene: 5. This CDR3 spans 14 amino acids. Germline CDR1 and CDR2: SGHDT and YYEEEE. The CDR3 bases are TGTGCCAGCAGCGGGGACAGCCAAAATGAAAAACTGTTTTTT. Its translation is CASSGDSQNEKLFF.

CDR3 sequence reads: CASSPRGDTGELFF. The CDR3 region has the DNA TGTGCCAGCTCACCACGGGGAGACACCGGGGAGCTGTTTTTT. The rearrangement uses TRBV18 and TRBJ2-2; possibly TRBD2 for D (5 bases). Germline assignment: CDR1 KGHSH and CDR2 LQKENI. V was clipped by 1 base and J by 3 bases, with 6 bases between them. The CDR3 runs to 14 residues.

This chain uses TRBV5-6 with TRBJ2-1; D could derive from TRBD1 or TRBD2 (6 bases each). The CDR3 runs to 15 residues. V lost 0 bases, J lost 4 bases, and 11 bases lay in between. The germline gives CDR1 SGHDT, CDR2 YYEEEE. The CDR3 nucleotides read TGTGCCAGCAGCTTGGCCCGGGGGCTTTACAATGAGCAGTTCTTC. It encodes CASSLARGLYNEQFF. The variable domain in full, with the rest retrieved from reference TRBV5-6 and TRBJ2-1, is DAGVTQSPTHLIKTRGQQVTLRCSPKSGHDTVSWYQQALGQGPQFIFQYYEEEERQRGNFPDRFSGHQFPNYSSELNVNALLLGDSALYLCASSLARGLYNEQFFGPGTRLTVL.

The chain carries TRBV19 and TRBJ1-4, with no clear D. V lost 5 bases and J lost 5, with 12 bases in between. The CDR3 is 14 residues long. Germline V gene sequence: CDR1 LNHDA, CDR2 SQIVND (reference sequence). In DNA form, the CDR3 reads TGTGCCAGTAGTTTGTGGGCGACAAATGAAAAACTGTTTTTT. Translated, it gives CASSLWATNEKLFF.

This clonotype was found once. This chain connects TRBV18 to TRBJ2-4; 12 nucleotides agree with TRBD1. Germline CDR1 reads KGHSH; CDR2 reads LQKENI. J gave up 2 bases and V 3 bases, and 5 bases lay outside the gene matches. This CDR3 has 17 amino acids. This CDR3 is CASSPEGQGAPKNIQYF. The CDR3, as DNA: TGTGCCAGCTCACCTGAGGGACAGGGGGCACCCAAAAACATTCAGTACTTC.